The 25 T cell receptor beta chains presented below share a single source sample, sequenced in a study of blood T cell repertoires in COVID-19. Generated by immunoSEQ multiplex PCR, the TCRdb table keeps only in-frame clones and is missing some. The profile covers approximately 73,000 clones, with approximately 89% appearing a single time and approximately 8.9% taken by the ten largest. The source material was peripheral blood. The receptors were gathered from a man older than 75 with acute or convalescent COVID-19.

The V call is TRBV7-2, the J call TRBJ2-7, with a weak D call TRBD1 (6 bases). V was clipped by 5 bases and J by 0 bases, with 14 bases between them. CDR3 length equals 15 residues. In germline, CDR1 is SGHTA, CDR2 FQGNSA. This CDR3 is CASSLLGAPSYEQYF. CDR3 sequence (DNA): TGTGCCAGCAGCCTCCTGGGGGCCCCCTCCTACGAGCAGTACTTC.

The chain joins TRBV11-2 to TRBJ1-2; D remains ambiguous. Germline CDR1 is SGHAT and CDR2 is FQNNGV. The CDR3 sequence is 13 residues long. V shed 5 bases and J shed 0 bases, with 7 bases lying between them. The chain's CDR3 is CASSRSANYGYTF. CDR3 DNA sequence: TGTGCCAGCAGCCGCTCAGCTAACTATGGCTACACCTTC.

CDR3 bases: TGTGCCAGCAGCTACAGGGGAGGAAACGAGCAGTACTTC. It yields the protein CASSYRGGNEQYF. The V and J genes are TRBV14 and TRBJ2-7; tentatively, D is TRBD1 (7 bases). CDR1 and CDR2 from the germline V gene are SGHDN and FVKESK. CDR3 length: 13 amino acids. V was shortened by 5 bases and J by 5 bases, with 13 bases between the two germline ends.

This clone was seen only once. The V and J genes are TRBV5-8 and TRBJ2-7; 9 nucleotides line up with TRBD1. This CDR3 has 16 residues. The V gene's germline CDR1 is SGHTS and CDR2 YDEGEE. The J segment lost 5 bases and the V segment lost 6 bases, leaving 15 bases of the junction unmatched. The CDR3 nucleotides are TGTGCCAGCAAATCGCGACCGGGACAGGGTAAGAACGAGCAGTACTTC. Translation gives CASKSRPGQGKNEQYF.

The gene calls are TRBV9 and TRBJ2-1; D possibly corresponds to TRBD1 (6 bases). Trimming stripped 3 bases from V and 0 bases from J, with 10 bases between. Germline V gives CDR1 SGDLS, CDR2 YYNGEE. The CDR3 has 15 amino acids. The CDR3 nucleotides read TGTGCCAGCAGCGCAGGGGACAACTCCTACAATGAGCAGTTCTTC. It translates to CASSAGDNSYNEQFF.

V is TRBV6-5 and J is TRBJ1-1, with D perhaps matching TRBD1 (6 bases). The germline gives CDR1 MNHEY, CDR2 SVGAGI. V lost 0 bases to trimming and J lost 1 base, with 12 bases between them. The length of the CDR3 is 16 residues. The DNA for the CDR3 is TGTGCCAGCAGTTACTCTCCTTCAGGGGCGAACACTGAAGCTTTCTTT. Translating it yields CASSYSPSGANTEAFF.

This chain joins TRBV2 and TRBJ1-6, with D perhaps matching TRBD1 (6 bases). The CDR3 consists of 15 residues. Per germline, CDR1 SNHLY and CDR2 FYNNEI. V shed 7 bases and J shed 10 bases, with 20 bases lying between them. In DNA form, the CDR3 reads TGTGCCAGCACCGAAAGTGGGGGGGCCTTATCACCCCTCCACTTT. Encoded protein: CASTESGGALSPLHF.

The chain employs TRBV7-2 and TRBJ2-7; 8 bases line up with TRBD1. Trimming removed 3 bases from V and 1 base from J; junction bases left unmatched: 5. This CDR3 has 15 amino acids. CDR1 is SGHTA, CDR2 FQGNSA, per germline. CDR3 nucleotides: TGTGCCAGCAGCTTGCTACAGGGGGGTTCCTACGAGCAGTACTTC. Amino acid sequence: CASSLLQGGSYEQYF.

This clone was detected a few times. This chain links TRBV5-1 with TRBJ2-7; D might be TRBD1 (6 bases). CDR1 SGHRS and CDR2 YFSETQ come from the germline V gene. CDR3 length: 13 residues. V was trimmed by 5 bases and J by 3 bases, leaving 12 bases between them. Here the CDR3 DNA reads TGCGCCAGCAGACGGGACACATACTACGAGCAGTACTTC. Translation: CASRRDTYYEQYF.

This clone appeared once. The chain is built from TRBV3-1 (or the pseudogene TRBV3-2) and TRBJ2-3, with D hard to call. V dropped 5 bases and J dropped 0 bases, with 6 bases sitting between them. Looked up from germline, CDR1 is LGHDT and CDR2 is YNNKEL (reference sequence). The CDR3 totals 13 residues. CDR3 coding DNA: TGTGCCAGCAGCTTCCTAAGCACAGATACGCAGTATTTT. Amino acids: CASSFLSTDTQYF.

J is TRBJ2-4 and V is TRBV19, with D perhaps TRBD2 (6 bases). Germline CDR1 reads LNHDA; CDR2 reads SQIVND (reference sequence). Trimming left V 7 bases short and J 3 bases short, with 13 bases between. CDR3 length: 14 amino acids. The CDR3 reads CASTMGGVKNIQYF. The CDR3, as DNA: TGTGCCAGTACAATGGGGGGAGTCAAAAACATTCAGTACTTC.

J is TRBJ1-1 and V is TRBV11-2, with D maybe TRBD1 (6 bases). The CDR3 has 13 residues. In germline, CDR1 is SGHAT, CDR2 FQNNGV. Trimming left V 6 bases short and J 2 bases short, with 10 bases between. CDR3 in DNA: TGTGCCAGCAGTCGGGACATAAACACTGAAGCTTTCTTT. Translating gives CASSRDINTEAFF.

The chain carries TRBV2 and TRBJ2-5; no clear D. CDR3 size: 14 residues. V was pared by 4 bases and J by 2 bases, with 11 bases between. Germline CDR1 SNHLY, CDR2 FYNNEI. CDR3 region: CASSGIGRQETQYF. The CDR3 DNA sequence: TGTGCCAGCAGTGGCATTGGGCGACAAGAGACCCAGTACTTC.

This clone was counted a few times. V usage is TRBV29-1 and J usage is TRBJ1-4; D may be TRBD1 (5 bases). This CDR3 comprises 13 residues. Germline V gives CDR1 SQVTM, CDR2 ANQGSEA. The V and J ends lost 6 bases and 3 bases respectively, with 11 bases between them. The CDR3 here is CSVLDKSNEKLFF. For the CDR3, the DNA is TGCAGCGTATTGGACAAATCTAATGAAAAACTGTTTTTT.

This clone has more than one count but fewer than ten. This CDR3 reads CASSQGYSNTEAFF. CDR3 bases: TGTGCCAGCAGCCAAGGATACTCGAACACTGAAGCTTTCTTT. V gene TRBV3-1 (or the pseudogene TRBV3-2) combines with J gene TRBJ1-1, with D unclear. V lost 1 base to trimming and J lost 1 base, with 7 bases between them. Germline V gives CDR1 LGHDT, CDR2 YNNKEL (reference sequence). This CDR3 is 14 amino acids long.

V usage is TRBV19 and J usage is TRBJ2-4, with a tentative D call TRBD2 (6 bases). Trimming removed 3 bases from V and 7 bases from J, with 16 bases in between. This CDR3 spans 15 amino acids. Germline V lookup: CDR1 LNHDA, CDR2 SQIVND (reference sequence). CDR3 sequence: CASSINAGSLNIQYF. CDR3 bases: TGTGCCAGTAGTATCAATGCGGGGAGTCTTAACATTCAGTACTTC.

This clone came up once. The rearrangement uses TRBV6-1 and TRBJ2-1, with a possible D match to TRBD2 (6 bases). In germline, CDR1 is MNHNS, CDR2 SASEGT. CDR3 size: 17 residues. Between the trimmed V and J ends, which lost 0 bases and 3 bases, there was a span of 15 bases. CDR3 bases: TGTGCCAGCAGTGAAGCGCGCGTGTGGGGACTCTACAATGAGCAGTTCTTC. It translates to CASSEARVWGLYNEQFF.

The rearrangement joins TRBV7-2 to TRBJ1-5; D not certain. With 5 bases removed from V and 9 bases from J, the gap between germline ends came to 11 bases. Looked up from germline, CDR1 is SGHTA and CDR2 is FQGNSA. CDR3 size: 12 residues. For the CDR3, the DNA is TGTGCCAGCAGCCGAGCCCCGGGGCCCCAGCATTTT. Translated, it gives CASSRAPGPQHF.

The CDR3 DNA sequence: TGTGCCAGCAGTGAAGATATAGGGGACTACAATCAGCCCCAGCATTTT. It translates to CASSEDIGDYNQPQHF. V and J are TRBV2 and TRBJ1-5, with D possibly being TRBD1 (5 bases). The CDR3 is 16 residues long. V was cut by 1 base and J by 3 bases, with 13 bases left in between. Germline CDR1 SNHLY, CDR2 FYNNEI.

The rearrangement uses TRBV24-1 and TRBJ2-1, with 9 nucleotides matching TRBD1. This CDR3 has 16 amino acids. J gave up 5 bases and V 4 bases, and 8 bases lay outside the gene matches. The germline V gene encodes CDR1 KGHDR and CDR2 SFDVKD. The CDR3 here is CATSDMGQGKHNEQFF. The CDR3 DNA follows: TGTGCCACCAGTGACATGGGACAGGGAAAACACAATGAGCAGTTCTTC.

The genes are TRBV15 and TRBJ1-1; D not resolved. The CDR3 covers 13 residues. CDR1 is LNHNV, CDR2 YYDKDF, per germline (reference sequence). V was cut by 0 bases and J by 8 bases, with 10 bases left in between. In nucleotides, the CDR3 is TGTGCCACCAGCAGAGAGGTAAACAGAGAAGCTTTCTTT. This gives the protein CATSREVNREAFF.

This chain joins TRBV5-1 and TRBJ1-2, with 11 nucleotides matching TRBD1. This CDR3 is built from 14 residues. Germline V gives CDR1 SGHRS, CDR2 YFSETQ. With V trimmed by 4 bases and J by 3 bases, 2 bases remained unmatched. In nucleotides, the CDR3 is TGCGCCAGCAGCAAGGGACAGGGGGACTATGGCTACACCTTC. Translated: CASSKGQGDYGYTF.

This clone has just a few counts. The chain combines TRBV3-1 (or the pseudogene TRBV3-2) with TRBJ2-5; TRBD2 aligns across 8 bases. V trimming: 4 bases; J trimming: 4 bases; junction bases outside the gene matches: 8. Per the germline V gene, CDR1 is LGHDT and CDR2 is YNNKEL (reference sequence). This CDR3 is 15 amino acids long. CDR3: CASSPSPLAGETQYF. Written as DNA, the CDR3 is TGTGCCAGCAGCCCCTCCCCTCTAGCGGGAGAGACCCAGTACTTC.

This chain links TRBV29-1 with TRBJ1-3; D gene uncertain. Germline assignment: CDR1 SQVTM and CDR2 ANQGSEA. The CDR3 is 15 residues long. V shed 7 bases and J shed 5 bases, with 21 bases lying between them. Written as DNA, the CDR3 is TGCAGCGCTCGGCCCCGGGTCGCGCTCCGAAACACCATATATTTT. It encodes CSARPRVALRNTIYF.

The V call is TRBV19, the J call TRBJ1-1; 7 bases agree with TRBD1. From germline, CDR1 is LNHDA and CDR2 SQIVND (reference sequence). CDR3 length: 14 residues. V trimming: 5 bases; J trimming: 5 bases; junction bases outside the gene matches: 8. CDR3 sequence reads: CASSSLQGRTEAFF. In DNA form, the CDR3 reads TGTGCCAGTAGTTCCTTACAGGGGCGGACTGAAGCTTTCTTT.